The source of this T cell receptor beta chain is a study of blood T cells in healthy people across ages. It was with a sample-barcoded 5' primer and a J-beta primer mix that a second PCR of about 6 to 12 cycles was run. TCRdb itself ran the 5' RACE reads through MiXCR, one entry per CDR3 protein. Of 650,000 to 700,000 distinct CDR3 sequences listed, roughly half are singletons. Overall study results and limits: Per million T cells, TCR beta diversity dropped about linearly as age rose.

Note on this clonotype: Its matching antigen is unknown.

The CDR3 runs 13 residues. Per the germline V gene, CDR1 is DFQATT and CDR2 is SNEGSKA (reference sequence). Each sample yielded at least 6 micrograms of PBMC total RNA. Sequencing input: blood. The chain joins TRBV20-1 to TRBJ2-4, with a tentative D call TRBD1 (5 bases). Near its end, the DNA agrees better with TRBJ2-7, so the J call may be wrong. This TCR derives from a woman of 80 years or more in good health. The CDR3 protein is CSVGLGLSYEQYF. The CDR3 bases are TGCAGTGTAGGGTTGGGGCTCTCCTACGAGCAGTACTTC.